The rows below give T cell receptor beta chains drawn from one sample of a study of blood T cell repertoires in COVID-19. The method was immunoSEQ multiplex PCR; TCRdb's version includes in-frame clones alone and lacks a portion of them. The table shows under 200,000 clones, with more than 75% occurring only once. Sequencing input: peripheral blood. The receptors were sampled from a woman older than 75 with acute or convalescent COVID-19. The CDR3 runs from the conserved cysteine through the conserved F or W. A D gene is named only where the DNA matches it firmly. Some rows mark clone size as missing; the rest say once, few, many or name a class of expanded clone.

cdr3_aa	cdr3_nt	v_call	clone_size	d_call	j_call
CASSPDRGRDTEAFF	TGTGCCAGCTCACCAGACAGGGGGCGGGACACTGAAGCTTTCTTT	TRBV18	-	TRBD1	TRBJ1-1
CASRTRQGRETQYF	TGTGCCAGCAGAACACGACAGGGTCGGGAGACCCAGTACTTC	TRBV6-6	-	TRBD1	TRBJ2-5
CSASAGNQPQHF	TGCAGTGCTAGTGCCGGGAATCAGCCCCAGCATTTT	TRBV20-1	-	-	TRBJ1-5
CASSLANRNTIYF	TGTGCCAGCAGTTTGGCAAACCGAAACACCATATATTTT	TRBV12-3/TRBV12-4	-	-	TRBJ1-3
CASTPGLQPYNEQFF	TGTGCCAGCACCCCGGGACTACAACCCTACAATGAGCAGTTCTTC	TRBV28	-	TRBD2	TRBJ2-1
CASSLDPSSGTSTDTQYF	TGTGCCAGCAGCTTAGATCCCTCTAGCGGTACTAGCACAGATACGCAGTATTTT	TRBV7-2	-	TRBD2	TRBJ2-3
CASSQDQVSYNEQFF	TGTGCCAGCAGCCAAGATCAAGTCAGCTACAATGAGCAGTTCTTC	TRBV3-1/TRBV3-2	-	-	TRBJ2-1
CATQTRVSPNYGYTF	TGTGCCACCCAGACGAGGGTCTCCCCTAACTATGGCTACACCTTC	TRBV6-5	-	-	TRBJ1-2
CASSQGQGSNTEAFF	TGTGCCAGCAGCCAAGGACAGGGTTCCAACACTGAAGCTTTCTTT	TRBV4-2	-	TRBD1	TRBJ1-1
CASSFPPSGEQFF	TGTGCCAGCAGCTTTCCCCCTAGCGGTGAGCAGTTCTTC	TRBV7-2	-	TRBD2	TRBJ2-1
CASRGRVRQVDTQYF	TGTGCCAGTAGAGGGCGGGTAAGGCAGGTAGATACGCAGTATTTT	TRBV19	-	-	TRBJ2-3
CASSIRTVIGPQHF	TGTGCCAGTAGTATCAGGACAGTAATAGGGCCCCAGCATTTT	TRBV19	few	-	TRBJ1-5
CASSPRQGEIAGNTIYF	TGCGCCAGCAGCCCTAGACAGGGCGAAATAGCTGGAAACACCATATATTTT	TRBV4-1	-	TRBD1	TRBJ1-3
CASSLAGGPYEQYF	TGTGCCAGCAGCTTAGCCGGCGGTCCCTACGAGCAGTACTTC	TRBV11-2	-	-	TRBJ2-7
CASSYGGASYEQYF	TGTGCCAGCAGTTACGGGGGGGCTTCCTACGAGCAGTACTTC	TRBV6-2/TRBV6-3	few	-	TRBJ2-7
CASSISTGGVYEQYF	TGTGCCAGTAGTATCTCGACCGGGGGAGTCTACGAGCAGTACTTC	TRBV19	-	-	TRBJ2-7
CASSPQGATEAFF	TGTGCCAGCTCACCCCAGGGGGCGACTGAAGCTTTCTTT	TRBV18	-	TRBD1	TRBJ1-1
CASSSLGTSDYNEQFF	TGTGCCAGCAGCTCCCTCGGGACTAGCGACTACAATGAGCAGTTCTTC	TRBV7-2	-	TRBD2	TRBJ2-1
CASRRWFNSPLHF	TGTGCCAGCAGGCGGTGGTTTAATTCACCCCTCCACTTT	TRBV28	-	-	TRBJ1-6
CASSLVGTGVEKLFF	TGCGCCAGCAGCTTGGTGGGGACAGGCGTTGAAAAACTGTTTTTT	TRBV5-1	-	TRBD1	TRBJ1-4
CASSWGGNYGYTF	TGTGCCAGCAGTTGGGGAGGTAACTATGGCTACACCTTC	TRBV27	-	-	TRBJ1-2
CASSAFSTGTNEKLFF	TGTGCCAGCAGCGCCTTTTCGACAGGGACTAATGAAAAACTGTTTTTT	TRBV9	few	TRBD1	TRBJ1-4
CASGRQGVNEQYF	TGTGCCAGCGGACGACAGGGGGTCAACGAGCAGTACTTC	TRBV2	-	TRBD1	TRBJ2-7
CASSFLEGNYNEQFF	TGTGCCAGCAGTTTTCTGGAGGGAAACTACAATGAGCAGTTCTTC	TRBV27	once	-	TRBJ2-1
CASSYSGGESYEQYF	TGTGCCAGCAGTTACTCAGGGGGCGAGTCCTACGAGCAGTACTTC	TRBV6-5	-	TRBD1	TRBJ2-7
CASSPRGGEENTEAFF	TGTGCCAGCAGCCCCCGGGGGGGGGAGGAGAACACTGAAGCTTTCTTT	TRBV21-1	-	-	TRBJ1-1
CASGTSDSWDTQYF	TGTGCCAGCGGAACTAGCGATTCATGGGATACGCAGTATTTT	TRBV9	-	TRBD2	TRBJ2-3
CASSKARGGQNTGELFF	TGTGCCAGCAGCAAAGCGCGGGGCGGGCAGAACACCGGGGAGCTGTTTTTT	TRBV21-1	-	-	TRBJ2-2
CASSPPPGQGNWAFF	TGTGCCAGCAGTCCGCCCCCGGGACAGGGCAATTGGGCTTTCTTT	TRBV6-5	-	TRBD1	TRBJ1-1
CASSLAQGRSYGYTF	TGTGCCAGCAGCTTAGCGCAGGGGCGCAGCTATGGCTACACCTTC	TRBV7-2	-	-	TRBJ1-2
CASSLVREGGYTF	TGTGCCAGCAGCTTAGTTCGGGAGGGCGGCTACACCTTC	TRBV11-2	-	-	TRBJ1-2
CASSNYSPQGRNYGYTF	TGTGCCAGCAGCAATTACTCCCCCCAGGGGCGTAACTATGGCTACACCTTC	TRBV7-9	-	-	TRBJ1-2
CASSNGRGQRRDSGANVLTF	TGTGCCAGCAGCAACGGCAGGGGTCAACGAAGAGACTCTGGGGCCAACGTCCTGACTTTC	TRBV21-1	-	-	TRBJ2-6
CASSPITSQGRIAFF	TGTGCCAGCAGCCCTATTACGTCCCAGGGTAGGATAGCTTTCTTT	TRBV3-1/TRBV3-2	once	-	TRBJ1-1
CASSVETDSTTNEKLFF	TGTGCCAGCAGCGTAGAAACAGATTCTACAACTAATGAAAAACTGTTTTTT	TRBV9	-	-	TRBJ1-4
CASSPGSSGNTIYF	TGTGCCAGCAGCCCAGGGTCCTCTGGAAACACCATATATTTT	TRBV9	-	-	TRBJ1-3
CASSSATTGSGANVLTF	TGTGCCAGTAGTAGTGCTACGACAGGGTCTGGGGCCAACGTCCTGACTTTC	TRBV19	-	TRBD1	TRBJ2-6
CASSKGLAGEVDTQYF	TGTGCCAGCAGTAAAGGACTAGCGGGAGAGGTTGATACGCAGTATTTT	TRBV3-1/TRBV3-2	-	TRBD2	TRBJ2-3
CATRAGGLDQPQHF	TGTGCCACCAGGGCAGGGGGCCTGGATCAGCCCCAGCATTTT	TRBV24-1	-	TRBD1	TRBJ1-5
CASSSRDTQGETQYF	TGTGCCAGCAGCTCCCGGGACACCCAGGGGGAGACGCAGTATTTT	TRBV7-3	once	TRBD1	TRBJ2-3
CASGSLGATNEKLFF	TGTGCCAGTGGGTCGTTGGGAGCAACTAATGAAAAACTGTTTTTT	TRBV19	-	-	TRBJ1-4
CASSPRVSGLADTQYF	TGTGCCAGCAGCCCCCGGGTTTCAGGACTAGCGGATACGCAGTATTTT	TRBV27	-	TRBD2	TRBJ2-3
CASSLQWTSSGELFF	TGTGCCAGCAGCCTACAATGGACTAGTTCAGGGGAGCTGTTTTTT	TRBV9	-	TRBD2	TRBJ2-2
CASSLDRGGSPLHF	TGTGCCAGCTCACTGGACAGGGGAGGTTCACCCCTCCACTTT	TRBV18	-	TRBD1	TRBJ1-6
CASRSDNEQFF	TGTGCCAGCAGGTCCGACAATGAGCAGTTCTTC	TRBV6-6	-	-	TRBJ2-1
CASSYDSGNTIYF	TGTGCCAGCAGTTATGACAGTGGAAACACCATATATTTT	TRBV12-3/TRBV12-4	-	-	TRBJ1-3
CASSLVRLINEQFF	TGTGCCAGCAGCTTGGTCCGGTTAATAAATGAGCAGTTCTTC	TRBV5-6	-	-	TRBJ2-1
CASSRAWGQSLGANVLTF	TGTGCCAGCAGCCGCGCATGGGGACAATCGCTTGGGGCCAACGTCCTGACTTTC	TRBV7-2	-	-	TRBJ2-6
CASSSTEAYEQYF	TGTGCCAGCAGCTCTACTGAAGCCTACGAGCAGTACTTC	TRBV12-3/TRBV12-4	-	-	TRBJ2-7
CASSLGTDRLAAVEQYF	TGCGCCAGCAGCTTGGGGACGGATCGACTAGCGGCCGTGGAGCAGTACTTC	TRBV5-1	-	TRBD2	TRBJ2-7
CASSQDQGSNQPQHF	TGCGCCAGCAGCCAAGATCAGGGAAGCAATCAGCCCCAGCATTTT	TRBV4-1	-	-	TRBJ1-5